This TCR beta chain is from a study of T cells in Graves' hyperthyroidism and ophthalmopathy. The CDR3 is 11 residues long. Germline-derived CDR1 and CDR2 are SNHLY and FYNNEI. V shed 7 bases and J shed 11 bases, with 14 bases lying between them. TCR beta CDR3 region amplification was performed from RNA transcripts. First-round RT-PCR with HTBI primers amplified the TCR CDR3 region. TCRdb ran MiXCR on the multiplex PCR reads and lists one entry per CDR3 protein. The sample lists a few hundred thousand distinct CDR3 sequences; over 11% were seen once. In its sample, this clonotype was seen many times. Input material: blood. This sequence was found in a woman aged 30 to 39 with Graves' hyperthyroidism that later progressed to Graves' ophthalmopathy. The V gene is TRBV2, the J gene TRBJ1-1; D may be TRBD1 (5 bases). CDR3 sequence: CASIPTGTAFF. The CDR3 DNA is TGTGCCAGCATCCCTACCGGGACGGCTTTCTTT.